Below, 25 T cell receptor beta chains from the same sample are listed, as sequenced in a study of post-analysis software for immune sequencing data. General study results and limits: Four or five TRBV segments were more frequent in patients than controls; TRBV5-6, TRBV5-1 and TRBV20-1 belonged to this group.

Their antigen targets remain unknown. Unique molecular identifiers had been added to the TCR beta cDNA libraries. TCRdb analysed the PCR reads with MiXCR anew, one entry per CDR3 protein. The sample contains 380,000 or so distinct CDR3 sequences, 30% to 45% of which appear only once. Sample: blood. Source of these receptors: a girl aged 5-17 years with multiple sclerosis.

Only a few counts were recorded for this clonotype. The chain links TRBV4-3 to TRBJ1-2; D not resolved. The V gene's germline CDR1 is LGHNA and CDR2 YSLEER. The V gene lost 3 bases and the J gene lost 0 bases, with 8 bases spanning the gap. The CDR3 covers 14 residues. The CDR3 is CASSQAGANYGYTF. Written as DNA, the CDR3 is TGCGCCAGCAGCCAGGCAGGAGCTAACTATGGCTACACCTTC.

The sample holds a few counts of this clonotype. One base away lies a much larger clone, so this may be a sequencing read error. The gene calls are TRBV12-5 and TRBJ2-3; D ambiguous. The germline gives CDR1 LGHNT, CDR2 FRNRAP. Trimming cost V 9 bases and J 0 bases, with 16 bases left between them. The CDR3 loop spans 15 amino acids. The CDR3 sequence: CASPTPLKSTDTQYF. In DNA form, the CDR3 reads TGTGCTAGCCCAACCCCACTGAAGAGCACAGATACGCAGTATTTT.

The J gene is TRBJ2-5, the V gene TRBV5-1; possible D gene TRBD2, 6 bases. The CDR3 consists of 15 residues. The germline CDR1 and CDR2 sequences are SGHRS and YFSETQ. Trimming took off 1 base at V and 4 bases at J, with 14 bases between the two ends. The CDR3 region is CASSLNGGTGETQYF. The CDR3 DNA is TGCGCCAGCAGCTTGAACGGAGGGACTGGAGAGACCCAGTACTTC.

The chain recombines TRBV14 with TRBJ2-3, with 8 bases fitting TRBD1. After removal of 4 bases from V and 4 bases from J, the junction contained 7 bases not matched to a gene. The germline V gene encodes CDR1 SGHDN and CDR2 FVKESK. This CDR3 contains 15 residues. The CDR3 DNA sequence: TGTGCCAGCAGCCCTACAGGGGGGACGGCAGATACGCAGTATTTT. Translation gives CASSPTGGTADTQYF.

This clonotype turned up a few times. The chain uses TRBV5-5 and TRBJ2-7; the D is unclear. Germline V gene lookup returns CDR1 SGHKS and CDR2 YYEKEE (reference sequence). The CDR3 has 17 residues. Trimming removed 4 bases from V and 3 bases from J, with 23 bases in between. The CDR3 is CASSTNTPLSLFYEQYF. The CDR3, as DNA: TGTGCCAGCAGCACCAACACTCCTTTATCTTTGTTCTACGAGCAGTACTTC.

This clonotype occurred a few times. The chain links TRBV27 to TRBJ2-7; D might be TRBD2 (7 bases). Germline loops: CDR1 MNHEY, CDR2 SMNVEV (reference sequence). This CDR3 spans 15 amino acids. Trimming took 3 bases from V and 0 from J, leaving 12 bases between them. Written as DNA, the CDR3 is TGTGCCAGCAGTTTCGGGGCGGGGGCCTCCTACGAGCAGTACTTC. This translates into CASSFGAGASYEQYF.

This clonotype was detected a few times. The CDR3 coding sequence is TGCGCCAGCAGCCACCGAACTAGCGGGGGGGTAGCCAAAAACATTCAGTACTTC. This encodes CASSHRTSGGVAKNIQYF. This chain uses TRBV4-1 with TRBJ2-4; 13 bases map to TRBD2. Germline V gene sequence: CDR1 MGHRA, CDR2 YSYEKL. CDR3 length equals 18 residues. J was trimmed by 0 bases and V by 3 bases; bases with no gene match: 5.

A single count supports this clonotype. The CDR3 protein is CASSFELAGGYNEQFF. CDR3 in DNA: TGTGCCAGCAGCTTTGAACTAGCGGGAGGCTACAATGAGCAGTTCTTC. V and J are TRBV7-2 and TRBJ2-1, with TRBD2 matching 12 bases. V shed 3 bases, J shed 3 bases, and the junction held 3 bases outside the gene matches. The CDR3 consists of 16 residues. Germline assignment: CDR1 SGHTA and CDR2 FQGNSA. Full variable domain (remainder filled in from reference TRBV7-2 and TRBJ2-1): GAGVSQSPSNKVTEKGKDVELRCDPISGHTALYWYRQSLGQGLEFLIYFQGNSAPDKSGLPSDRFSAERTGGSVSTLTIQRTQQEDSAVYLCASSFELAGGYNEQFFGPGTRLTVL.

This clonotype was found many times. The V call is TRBV28, the J call TRBJ1-2, with D unresolved. The CDR3 loop spans 13 amino acids. Trimming took 1 base from V and 7 from J, leaving 10 bases between them. In germline, CDR1 is MDHEN, CDR2 SYDVKM. The DNA for the CDR3 is TGTGCCAGCAGTTTATATCGGCTTGGTGGCTACACCTTC. The encoded protein is CASSLYRLGGYTF.

This chain connects TRBV24-1 to TRBJ1-5, with 8 bases fitting TRBD1. The V gene's germline CDR1 is KGHDR and CDR2 SFDVKD. The CDR3 loop spans 20 amino acids. V trimming: 7 bases; J trimming: 0 bases; junction bases outside the gene matches: 19. The CDR3 spells CATRFPDRGHEILSNQPQHF. The CDR3 DNA sequence: TGTGCCACCAGGTTCCCCGACAGGGGCCACGAAATTCTTAGCAATCAGCCCCAGCATTTT.

This clonotype was seen only a few times. The chain is built from TRBV5-1 and TRBJ2-2, with 9 nucleotides matching TRBD1. CDR3 length: 15 amino acids. Germline V CDR1 and CDR2: SGHRS, YFSETQ. V trimming: 4 bases; J trimming: 7 bases; junction bases outside the gene matches: 8. CDR3 bases: TGCGCCAGCAGCACCGGGACAGGGCGAGTCGGGGAGCTGTTTTTT. It is translated as CASSTGTGRVGELFF.

This chain joins TRBV7-3 and TRBJ2-1; 7 bases line up with TRBD2. Germline CDR1 reads SGHTA; CDR2 reads FQGTGA. The CDR3 length is 15 residues. The trim removed 3 bases at V and 7 bases at J, leaving 9 bases unmatched. CDR3 in amino acids: CASSLGGVGSNEQFF. Here the CDR3 DNA reads TGTGCCAGCAGCTTGGGAGGGGTGGGTTCTAATGAGCAGTTCTTC.

This clonotype was seen just once. V is TRBV20-1 and J is TRBJ1-5; possibly TRBD1 for D (5 bases). The germline V gene encodes CDR1 DFQATT and CDR2 SNEGSKA (reference sequence). The CDR3 totals 16 residues. V was cut by 0 bases and J by 1 base, with 13 bases left in between. DNA of the CDR3: TGCAGTGCTAGAGATCATCGGGGCGAGAGCAATCAGCCCCAGCATTTT. Protein: CSARDHRGESNQPQHF.

In this sample, this clonotype turned up a few times. V usage is TRBV4-1 and J usage is TRBJ2-1, with 9 bases matching TRBD1. Germline V gene sequence: CDR1 MGHRA, CDR2 YSYEKL. Trimming cost V 1 base and J 7 bases; bases outside gene matches: 8. The length of the CDR3 is 16 residues. The CDR3 sequence is CASSQGPEQGANEQFF. For the CDR3, the DNA is TGCGCCAGCAGCCAAGGGCCGGAACAGGGGGCGAATGAGCAGTTCTTC.

This clonotype was seen more than once but under ten times. This chain joins TRBV12-3 or TRBV12-4 and TRBJ2-5; TRBD1 matches 7 bases. The V and J ends lost 3 bases and 6 bases, in that order; junction bases with no gene match: 4. The CDR3 covers 13 residues. The CDR3 sequence: CASSLGTVQTQYF. The CDR3 bases are TGTGCCAGCAGTTTGGGGACAGTTCAGACCCAGTACTTC.

The chain recombines TRBV3-1 with TRBJ1-1; D call uncertain. CDR3 length: 14 amino acids. V lost 0 bases and J lost 3, with 8 bases in between. Germline loops: CDR1 LGHDT, CDR2 YNNKEL (reference sequence). CDR3 region: CASSQDPGDTEAFF. CDR3 nucleotides: TGTGCCAGCAGCCAAGATCCAGGAGACACTGAAGCTTTCTTT. Filled out from reference TRBV3-1 and TRBJ1-1, the complete variable domain reads DTAVSQTPKYLVTQMGNDKSIKCEQNLGHDTMYWYKQDSKKFLKIMFSYNNKELIINETVPNRFSPKSPDKAHLNLHINSLELGDSAVYFCASSQDPGDTEAFFGQGTRLTVV.

J is TRBJ2-1 and V is TRBV7-9; D is perhaps TRBD1 (6 bases). Germline V gene sequence: CDR1 SEHNR, CDR2 FQNEAQ (reference sequence). V lost 2 bases to trimming and J lost 5 bases, with 19 bases between them. This CDR3 is 17 amino acids long. This chain's CDR3 is CASSLTVARTANNEQFF. For the CDR3, the DNA is TGTGCCAGCAGCTTAACAGTAGCCAGGACAGCTAACAATGAGCAGTTCTTC.

This chain joins TRBV6-1 and TRBJ1-2, with TRBD1 matching 8 bases. V lost 5 bases to trimming and J lost 8 bases; unmatched junction nucleotides: 7. Germline lookup yields CDR1 MNHNS and CDR2 SASEGT. This CDR3 has 13 amino acids. The CDR3 protein is CASSWDRTGGYTF. The CDR3, as DNA: TGTGCCAGCAGTTGGGACAGGACAGGGGGCTACACCTTC.

V usage is TRBV2 and J usage is TRBJ2-1, with D uncertain. Germline CDR1 and CDR2: SNHLY and FYNNEI. CDR3 length: 13 residues. With 7 bases removed from V and 4 bases from J, the gap between germline ends came to 11 bases. CDR3: CASTEVGYNEQFF. The CDR3 nucleotides are TGTGCCAGCACCGAAGTTGGGTACAATGAGCAGTTCTTC.

This clonotype was seen a handful of times. This chain joins TRBV7-6 and TRBJ2-3, with TRBD1 as a possible D gene (5 bases). Trimming pared 1 base from V and 0 bases from J, leaving 11 bases between. The CDR3 is 16 amino acids. Germline assignment: CDR1 SGHVS and CDR2 FNYEAQ. The CDR3 protein is CASSLGAGRSTDTQYF. The CDR3 nucleotides are TGTGCCAGCAGCTTAGGGGCAGGGCGAAGCACAGATACGCAGTATTTT.

This chain connects TRBV6-5 to TRBJ1-1; D may be TRBD1 (5 bases). The germline gives CDR1 MNHEY, CDR2 SVGAGI. V shed 4 bases and J shed 4 bases, with 10 bases lying between them. There are 13 residues in the CDR3. In DNA, the CDR3 is TGTGCCAGCAGTTCCCTAGGGGTCACTGAAGCTTTCTTT. It specifies CASSSLGVTEAFF.

The chain recombines TRBV5-1 with TRBJ2-1; D perhaps matches TRBD2 (5 bases). Germline values: CDR1 SGHRS, CDR2 YFSETQ. This CDR3 has 15 residues. V gave up 4 bases and J gave up 8 bases, with 19 bases separating them. The CDR3 coding sequence is TGCGCCAGCAGCCGGAACCCCGGGGAATCCGATGAGCAGTTCTTC. Its translation is CASSRNPGESDEQFF. The whole variable domain, filled in from reference TRBV5-1 and TRBJ2-1, reads KAGVTQTPRYLIKTRGQQVTLSCSPISGHRSVSWYQQTPGQGLQFLFEYFSETQRNKGNFPGRFSGRQFSNSRSEMNVSTLELGDSALYLCASSRNPGESDEQFFGPGTRLTVL.

This clonotype came up a few times. The chain employs TRBV7-2 and TRBJ1-1; D is unresolved. This CDR3 region has 13 residues. V was shortened by 1 base and J by 10 bases, with 13 bases between the two germline ends. CDR1 and CDR2 from the germline V gene are SGHTA and FQGNSA. Here the CDR3 DNA reads TGTGCCAGCAGCTTAGAGGCACGGAAGGGAGCTTTCTTT. As protein: CASSLEARKGAFF.

In its sample, this clonotype was seen a few times. The chain joins TRBV7-9 to TRBJ1-1, with 8 nucleotides matching TRBD1. The germline V gene encodes CDR1 SEHNR and CDR2 FQNEAQ (reference sequence). The CDR3 has 16 residues. J lost 1 base, V lost 5 bases, and 9 bases had no gene match. The CDR3 region has the DNA TGTGCCAGCAGCCCGGTCTCAGGGACAGGGAACACTGAAGCTTTCTTT. Protein product: CASSPVSGTGNTEAFF.

This chain connects TRBV7-9 to TRBJ2-5; 9 nucleotides align to TRBD1. Unmatched junction bases numbered 6, after V lost 5 bases and J lost 2 bases. This CDR3 spans 15 amino acids. CDR1 is SEHNR, CDR2 FQNEAQ, per germline (reference sequence). The CDR3 DNA reads TGTGCCAGCAGCCCCTGGACAGGGGTGCAAGAGACCCAGTACTTC. It encodes CASSPWTGVQETQYF. Supplemented by reference TRBV7-9 and TRBJ2-5, the full variable domain reads DTGVSQNPRHKITKRGQNVTFRCDPISEHNRLYWYRQTLGQGPEFLTYFQNEAQLEKSRLLSDRFSAERPKGSFSTLEIQRTEQGDSAMYLCASSPWTGVQETQYFGPGTRLLVL.